The entry that follows covers one T cell receptor beta chain sequence. The method was immunoSEQ multiplex PCR; TCRdb's version includes in-frame clones alone and lacks a portion of them. Seen here are a few million clones, roughly nine tenths observed once, and the top ten hold about 0.13%. The sample belongs to a study of shared clonotypes between healthy human individuals. Unmatched junction bases numbered 12, after V lost 4 bases and J lost 10 bases. Per the germline V gene, CDR1 is GTSNPN and CDR2 is SVGIG (reference sequence). The CDR3 sequence is 15 residues long. J is TRBJ1-6 and V is TRBV30, with 8 bases aligning to TRBD1. This TCR came from a man younger than 30 in good health. The specimen sequenced was naive CD4+ T cells sorted from blood. Subset given: CD45RA+ positively selected. The CDR3 region is CAWTEGTGWLSPLHF. The CDR3 DNA sequence: TGTGCCTGGACGGAGGGGACAGGTTGGCTCTCACCCCTCCACTTT.